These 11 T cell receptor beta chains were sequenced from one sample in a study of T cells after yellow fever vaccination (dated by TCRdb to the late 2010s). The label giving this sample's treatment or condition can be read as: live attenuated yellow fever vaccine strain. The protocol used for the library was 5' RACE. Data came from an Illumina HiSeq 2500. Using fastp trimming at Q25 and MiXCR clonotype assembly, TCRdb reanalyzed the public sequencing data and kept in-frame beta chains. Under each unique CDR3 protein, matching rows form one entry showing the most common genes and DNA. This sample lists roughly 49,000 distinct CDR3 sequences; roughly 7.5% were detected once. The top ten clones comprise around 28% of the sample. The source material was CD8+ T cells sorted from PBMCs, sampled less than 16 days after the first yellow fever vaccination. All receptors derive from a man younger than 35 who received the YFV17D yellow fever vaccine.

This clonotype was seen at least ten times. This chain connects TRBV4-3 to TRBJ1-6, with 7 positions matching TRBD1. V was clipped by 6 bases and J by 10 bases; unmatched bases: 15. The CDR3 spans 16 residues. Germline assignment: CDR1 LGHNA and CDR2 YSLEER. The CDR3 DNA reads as TGCGCCAGCAGAAACACAATGCAGGACAGGATCTCACCCCTCCACTTT. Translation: CASRNTMQDRISPLHF.

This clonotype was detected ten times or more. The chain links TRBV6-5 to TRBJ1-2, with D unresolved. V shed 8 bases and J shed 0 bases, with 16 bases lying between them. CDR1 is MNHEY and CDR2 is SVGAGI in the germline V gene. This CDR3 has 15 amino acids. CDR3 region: CASAHKGLTNYGYTF. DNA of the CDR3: TGTGCCAGCGCGCACAAGGGTCTTACTAACTATGGCTACACCTTC.

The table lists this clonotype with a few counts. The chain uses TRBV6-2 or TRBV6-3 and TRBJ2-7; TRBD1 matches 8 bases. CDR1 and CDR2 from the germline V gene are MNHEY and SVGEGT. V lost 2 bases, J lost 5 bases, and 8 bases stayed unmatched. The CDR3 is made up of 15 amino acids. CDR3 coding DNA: TGTGCCAGCAGTTACCCCCGGACAGGGATACACGAGCAGTACTTC. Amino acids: CASSYPRTGIHEQYF.

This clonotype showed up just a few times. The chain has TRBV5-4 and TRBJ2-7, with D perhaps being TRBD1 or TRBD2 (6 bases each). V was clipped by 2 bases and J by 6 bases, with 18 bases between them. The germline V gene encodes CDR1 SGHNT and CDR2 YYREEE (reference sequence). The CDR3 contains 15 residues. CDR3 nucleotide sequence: TGTGCCAGCAGCTTTGGAGGGGGGCGTCCTGGCGAGCAGTACTTC. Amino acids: CASSFGGGRPGEQYF. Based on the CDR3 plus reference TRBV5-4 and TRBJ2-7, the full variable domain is ETGVTQSPTHLIKTRGQQVTLRCSSQSGHNTVSWYQQALGQGPQFIFQYYREEENGRGNFPPRFSGLQFPNYSSELNVNALELDDSALYLCASSFGGGRPGEQYFGPGTRLTVT.

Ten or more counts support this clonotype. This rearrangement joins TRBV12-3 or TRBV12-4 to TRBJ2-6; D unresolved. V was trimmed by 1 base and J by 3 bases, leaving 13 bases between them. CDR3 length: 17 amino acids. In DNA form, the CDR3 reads TGTGCCAGCAGTTTAGATAGTGTCTGGAGTGGGGCCAACGTCCTGACTTTC. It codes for CASSLDSVWSGANVLTF.

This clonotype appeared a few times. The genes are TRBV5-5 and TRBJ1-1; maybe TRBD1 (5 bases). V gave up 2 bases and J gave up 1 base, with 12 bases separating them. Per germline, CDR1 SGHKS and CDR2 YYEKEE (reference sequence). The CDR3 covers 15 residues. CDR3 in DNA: TGTGCCAGCAGCTTAGTGGGGGGTAAGAACACTGAAGCTTTCTTT. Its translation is CASSLVGGKNTEAFF. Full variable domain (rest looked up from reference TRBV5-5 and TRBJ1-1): DAGVTQSPTHLIKTRGQQVTLRCSPISGHKSVSWYQQVLGQGPQFIFQYYEKEERGRGNFPDRFSARQFPNYSSELNVNALLLGDSALYLCASSLVGGKNTEAFFGQGTRLTVV.

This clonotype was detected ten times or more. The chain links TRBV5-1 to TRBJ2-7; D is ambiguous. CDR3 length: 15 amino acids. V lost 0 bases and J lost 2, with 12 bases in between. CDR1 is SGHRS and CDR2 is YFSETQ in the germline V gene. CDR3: CASSLEGSLAYEQYF. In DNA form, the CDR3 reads TGCGCCAGCAGCTTGGAGGGCAGTCTTGCCTACGAGCAGTACTTC. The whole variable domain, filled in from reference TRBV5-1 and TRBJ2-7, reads KAGVTQTPRYLIKTRGQQVTLSCSPISGHRSVSWYQQTPGQGLQFLFEYFSETQRNKGNFPGRFSGRQFSNSRSEMNVSTLELGDSALYLCASSLEGSLAYEQYFGPGTRLTVT.

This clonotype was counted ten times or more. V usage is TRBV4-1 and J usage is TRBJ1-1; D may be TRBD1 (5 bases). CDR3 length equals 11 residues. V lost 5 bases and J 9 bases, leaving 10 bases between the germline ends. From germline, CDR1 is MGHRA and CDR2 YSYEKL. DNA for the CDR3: TGCGCCAGCAGCGACCCAGGGAAAGCTTTCTTT. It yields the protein CASSDPGKAFF.

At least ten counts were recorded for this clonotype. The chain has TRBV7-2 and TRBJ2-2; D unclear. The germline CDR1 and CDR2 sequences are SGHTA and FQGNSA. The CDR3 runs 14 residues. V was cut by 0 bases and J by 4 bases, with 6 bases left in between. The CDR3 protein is CASSLATLTGELFF. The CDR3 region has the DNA TGTGCCAGCAGCTTAGCGACCCTCACCGGGGAGCTGTTTTTT.

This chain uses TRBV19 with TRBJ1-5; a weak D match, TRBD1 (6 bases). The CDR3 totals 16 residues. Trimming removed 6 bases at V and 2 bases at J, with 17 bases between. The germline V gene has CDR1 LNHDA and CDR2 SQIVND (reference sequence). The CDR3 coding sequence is TGTGCCAGTAGGATTAACAGGGTTGAGGGCAATCAGCCCCAGCATTTT. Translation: CASRINRVEGNQPQHF.

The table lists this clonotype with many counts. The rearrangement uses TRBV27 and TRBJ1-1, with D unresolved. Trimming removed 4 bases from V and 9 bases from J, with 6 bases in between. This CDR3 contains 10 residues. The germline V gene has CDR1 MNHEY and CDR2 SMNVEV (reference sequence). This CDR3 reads CASSSNQAFF. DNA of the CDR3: TGTGCCAGCAGTTCTAACCAAGCTTTCTTT.